The T cell receptor beta chain under discussion was sequenced for a study of shared clonotypes between healthy human individuals. Assay: immunoSEQ multiplex PCR; the TCRdb copy retains only in-frame clones and omits some. The sample shows fewer than 2.5 million clones, more than 85% of them seen only once. V was shortened by 5 bases and J by 7 bases, with 16 bases between the two germline ends. Germline V CDR1 and CDR2: SQVTM, ANQGSEA. The CDR3 covers 13 residues. This receptor was identified in a man in his late teens or twenties in good health. Some clones in this sample may be carry-over from other donors' samples. This chain joins TRBV29-1 and TRBJ2-3; a weak D match, TRBD1 (5 bases). Sequencing input: naive CD4+ T cells from PBMCs. Subset: CD45RA+ positively selected. CDR3 in DNA: TGCAGCGTTACAGGACGTAATGTGTATACGCAGTATTTT. It encodes CSVTGRNVYTQYF.